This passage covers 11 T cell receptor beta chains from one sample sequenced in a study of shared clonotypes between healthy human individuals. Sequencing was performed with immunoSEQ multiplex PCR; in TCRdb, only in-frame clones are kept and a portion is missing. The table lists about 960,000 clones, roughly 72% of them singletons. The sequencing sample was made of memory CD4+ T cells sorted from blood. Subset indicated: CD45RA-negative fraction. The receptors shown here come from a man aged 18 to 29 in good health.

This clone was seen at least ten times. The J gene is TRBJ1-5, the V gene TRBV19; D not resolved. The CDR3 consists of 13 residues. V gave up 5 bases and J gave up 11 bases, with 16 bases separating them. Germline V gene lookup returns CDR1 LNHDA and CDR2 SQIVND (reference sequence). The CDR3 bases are TGTGCCAGTAGTCGAGATCCGGAGGCAGCCCAGCATTTT. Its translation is CASSRDPEAAQHF.

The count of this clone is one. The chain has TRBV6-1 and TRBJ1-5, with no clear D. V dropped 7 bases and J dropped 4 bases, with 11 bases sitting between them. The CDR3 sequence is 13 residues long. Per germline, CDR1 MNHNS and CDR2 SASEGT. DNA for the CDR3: TGTGCCAGCACGGTCTTACCAAATCAGCCCCAGCATTTT. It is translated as CASTVLPNQPQHF.

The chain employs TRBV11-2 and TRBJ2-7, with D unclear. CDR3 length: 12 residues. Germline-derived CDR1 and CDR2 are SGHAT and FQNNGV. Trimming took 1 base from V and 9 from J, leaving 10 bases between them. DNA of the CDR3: TGTGCCAGCAGCTTAGGGGTTTTAGGGCAGTACTTC. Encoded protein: CASSLGVLGQYF.

CDR3 protein: CASSPATNSPLHF. The CDR3 DNA reads as TGTGCCAGCAGCCCCGCGACTAATTCACCCCTCCACTTT. The genes are TRBV7-3 and TRBJ1-6; D gene ambiguous. The CDR3 consists of 13 residues. V lost 5 bases and J lost 6, with 8 bases in between. In germline, CDR1 is SGHTA, CDR2 FQGTGA.

The CDR3 DNA follows: TGTGCCAGCAGCTTACTGGGGTCACCCCTCCACTTT. Translating it yields CASSLLGSPLHF. This rearrangement joins TRBV7-2 to TRBJ1-6; D remains ambiguous. Germline V gene data show CDR1 as SGHTA and CDR2 as FQGNSA. The V end was cut by 2 bases, the J end by 10 bases, with 6 bases between. This CDR3 spans 12 amino acids.

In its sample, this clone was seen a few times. CDR3: CASSLEGQSEAFF. CDR3 coding DNA: TGTGCCAGCAGCTTAGAGGGACAGTCTGAAGCTTTCTTT. The chain has TRBV7-9 and TRBJ1-1; 7 bases are a match to TRBD1. Germline CDR1 SEHNR, CDR2 FQNEAQ (reference sequence). The CDR3 has 13 residues. V was clipped by 1 base and J by 6 bases; unmatched bases: 2.

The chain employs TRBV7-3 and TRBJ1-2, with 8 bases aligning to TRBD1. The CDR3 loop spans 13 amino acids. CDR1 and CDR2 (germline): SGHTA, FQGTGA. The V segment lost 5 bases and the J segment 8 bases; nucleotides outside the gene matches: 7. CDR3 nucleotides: TGTGCCAGCAGCCTTGGACAGGGTCAGGGCTACACCTTC. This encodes CASSLGQGQGYTF. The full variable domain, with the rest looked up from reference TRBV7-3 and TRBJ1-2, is GAGVSQTPSNKVTEKGKYVELRCDPISGHTALYWYRQSLGQGPEFLIYFQGTGAADDSGLPNDRFFAVRPEGSVSTLKIQRTERGDSAVYLCASSLGQGQGYTFGSGTRLTVV.

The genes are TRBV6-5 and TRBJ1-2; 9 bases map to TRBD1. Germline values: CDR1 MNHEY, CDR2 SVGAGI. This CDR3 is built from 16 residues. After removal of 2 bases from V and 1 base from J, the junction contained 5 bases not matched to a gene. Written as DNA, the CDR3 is TGTGCCAGCAGTTACGCATGGACAGGGGTTAACTATGGCTACACCTTC. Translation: CASSYAWTGVNYGYTF.

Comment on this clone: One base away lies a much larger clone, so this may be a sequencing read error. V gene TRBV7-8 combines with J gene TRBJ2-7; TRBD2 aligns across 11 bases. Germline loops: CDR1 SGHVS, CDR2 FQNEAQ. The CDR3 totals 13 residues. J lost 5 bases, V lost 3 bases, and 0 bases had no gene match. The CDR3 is CASSLTSGNEQYF. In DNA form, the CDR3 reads TGTGCCAGCAGCTTGACTAGCGGGAACGAGCAGTACTTC.

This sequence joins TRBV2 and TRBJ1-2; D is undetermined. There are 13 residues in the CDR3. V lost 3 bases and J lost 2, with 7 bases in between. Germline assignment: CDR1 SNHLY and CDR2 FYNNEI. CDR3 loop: CASSESRNYGYTF. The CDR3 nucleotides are TGTGCCAGCAGTGAGTCCAGAAACTATGGCTACACCTTC.

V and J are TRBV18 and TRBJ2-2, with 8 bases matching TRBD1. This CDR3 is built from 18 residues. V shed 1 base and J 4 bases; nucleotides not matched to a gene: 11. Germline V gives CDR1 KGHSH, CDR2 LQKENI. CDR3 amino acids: CASSPQFGSGQGTGELFF. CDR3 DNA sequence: TGTGCCAGCTCACCACAATTTGGTTCAGGACAGGGCACCGGGGAGCTGTTTTTT.